This TCR beta chain is drawn from a study of spatial heterogeneity in lung cancer. As for the study in general: The count of detected beta-chain sequences consistently exceeded that of alpha-chain sequences. Regarding the study as a whole: Among blood samples, ubiquitous expanded tumor TCRs appeared more at resection than at follow-up.

The ends were cut back, 4 bases at V and 5 bases at J, with 9 bases in the middle. The CDR3 runs 13 residues. The germline gives CDR1 KGHSH, CDR2 LQKENI. This clonotype showed up just a few times. The antigen is not known. As to time point: sample taken at primary tumor resection. Whole RNA from tumor, nontumor lung or frozen PBMC was sequenced unsorted. The donor population consisted of 72 patients with untreated, early-stage non-small cell lung cancer. A unique molecular identifier was attached to every TCR cDNA molecule. Each CDR3 protein is one row after TCRdb ran MiXCR on the 5' RACE reads. The sample holds 45,000 or so distinct CDR3 sequences, about an eighth seen once.

V and J are TRBV18 and TRBJ1-5; D is unclear. The sequences come from PBMCs, collected at surgery. The TCR originated in a female donor with early-stage non-small cell lung cancer. The CDR3: CASSLGVHQPQHF. In DNA, the CDR3 is TGTGCCAGCTCACTCGGGGTTCATCAGCCCCAGCATTTT.